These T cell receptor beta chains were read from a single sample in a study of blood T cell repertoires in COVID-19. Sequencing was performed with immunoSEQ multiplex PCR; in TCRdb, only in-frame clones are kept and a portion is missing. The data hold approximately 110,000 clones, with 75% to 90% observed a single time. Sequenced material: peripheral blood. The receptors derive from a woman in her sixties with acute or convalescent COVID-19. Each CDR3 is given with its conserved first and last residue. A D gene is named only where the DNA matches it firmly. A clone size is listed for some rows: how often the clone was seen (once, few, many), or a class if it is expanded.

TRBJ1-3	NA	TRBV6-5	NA	TGTGCCAGCAGTTACTCGAAGTCAACCTATGGAAACACCATATATTTT	CASSYSKSTYGNTIYF
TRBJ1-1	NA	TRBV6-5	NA	TGTGCTAGCGAGCGAGGGACTGAAGCTTTCTTT	CASERGTEAFF
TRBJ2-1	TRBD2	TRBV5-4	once	TGTGCCAGCAGCTTGGCCGGGCTAGCGGGATCCTATGAGCAGTTCTTC	CASSLAGLAGSYEQFF
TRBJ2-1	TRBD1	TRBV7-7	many	TGTGCTAGCAGCACCGGGACAGGGATGTCCAATGAGCAGTTCTTC	CASSTGTGMSNEQFF
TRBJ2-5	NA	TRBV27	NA	TGTGCCAGCGGGTTACAGGGTAGGGAGACCCAGTACTTC	CASGLQGRETQYF
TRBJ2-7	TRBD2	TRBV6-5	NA	TGTGCCAGCAGTTACTCCCTAGCGGGAGTTATCAAGCAGTACTTC	CASSYSLAGVIKQYF
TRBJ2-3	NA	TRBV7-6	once	TGTGCCAGCAGCTTAGCGGGGGGAGCAGATACGCAGTATTTT	CASSLAGGADTQYF
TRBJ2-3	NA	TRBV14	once	TGTGCCAGCAGCCAAGATACAACAGATACGCAGTATTTT	CASSQDTTDTQYF
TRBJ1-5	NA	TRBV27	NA	TGTGCCAGCAGTACCAATGGACTGGCTCAGCCCCAGCATTTT	CASSTNGLAQPQHF
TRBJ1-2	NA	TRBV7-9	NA	TGTGCCAGCAGCTCCGTAACTATCTATGGCTACACCTTC	CASSSVTIYGYTF
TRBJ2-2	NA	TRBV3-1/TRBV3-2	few	TGTGCCAGCAGCCTGGGGGGGGCGCGCACCGGGGAGCTGTTTTTT	CASSLGGARTGELFF
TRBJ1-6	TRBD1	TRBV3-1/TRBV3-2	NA	TGTGCCAGCAGCCAAGCCAAGTCGGGACAGGCCGGGTCACCCCTCCACTTT	CASSQAKSGQAGSPLHF
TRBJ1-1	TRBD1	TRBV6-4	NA	TGTGCCAGCAGTGCTGAGGGACAGGGAAGCACTGAAGCTTTCTTT	CASSAEGQGSTEAFF
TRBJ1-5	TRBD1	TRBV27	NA	TGTGCCAGCAGTGCCGACAGGGCTCAGCCCCAGCATTTT	CASSADRAQPQHF
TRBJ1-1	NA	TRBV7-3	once	TGTGCCAGCAGCTTAATGGGGGGGAATGAAGCTTTCTTT	CASSLMGGNEAFF